These 18 T cell receptor beta chains were all obtained from the same sample, sequenced in a study of T cell clones after liver transplantation. TCRdb keeps only in-frame clones here, not all; method: immunoSEQ multiplex PCR. The repertoire has roughly 19,000 clones, roughly nine tenths of them found once; the top ten carry over 10%. Here the sequenced sample was CD8+ T cells from blood, taken around 42 months after liver transplant. These receptors were collected from a human patient who received a liver transplant. The T cells may come from the graft donor.

The V call is TRBV7-6, the J call TRBJ1-2; no firm D call. Trimming stripped 3 bases from V and 0 bases from J, with 5 bases between. This CDR3 spans 13 amino acids. CDR1 and CDR2 (germline): SGHVS, FNYEAQ. The CDR3 reads CASSLDPNYGYTF. The CDR3 bases are TGTGCCAGCAGCTTGGACCCTAACTATGGCTACACCTTC.

The chain uses TRBV19 and TRBJ1-5; D is possibly TRBD1 (6 bases). V gave up 6 bases and J gave up 7 bases, with 16 bases separating them. The CDR3 is 14 amino acids. Germline CDR1 is LNHDA and CDR2 is SQIVND (reference sequence). The CDR3 DNA reads as TGTGCCAGTAGCACGGACAGCCATGTACAGCCCCAGCATTTT. Translated: CASSTDSHVQPQHF.

The chain has TRBV30 and TRBJ2-7; the D gene could be TRBD1 or TRBD2 (5 bases each). The CDR3 is made up of 14 amino acids. Germline CDR1 and CDR2: GTSNPN and SVGIG (reference sequence). Between the trimmed V and J ends, which lost 2 bases and 3 bases, there was a span of 14 bases. CDR3 sequence (DNA): TGTGCCTGGAGTCTAGAGGGGAAAGTCTACGAGCAGTACTTC. It is translated as CAWSLEGKVYEQYF.

The rearrangement links TRBV11-1 to TRBJ1-1; D gene uncertain. Germline CDR1 reads SGHAT; CDR2 reads FQDESV (reference sequence). The CDR3 length is 13 residues. The V and J ends lost 5 bases and 1 base respectively, with 8 bases between them. The CDR3 DNA reads TGTGCCAGCAGCCTGGACGGGAACACTGAAGCTTTCTTT. Translation gives CASSLDGNTEAFF.

This sequence joins TRBV5-1 and TRBJ2-2, with 7 bases lining up with TRBD1. Germline lookup yields CDR1 SGHRS and CDR2 YFSETQ. Trimming took 3 bases from V and 0 from J; bases not matched to a gene: 5. This CDR3 has 16 amino acids. In DNA form, the CDR3 reads TGCGCCAGCAGCTCCCGGACAGGATCGAACACCGGGGAGCTGTTTTTT. Protein sequence: CASSSRTGSNTGELFF. The full variable domain, with the rest looked up from reference TRBV5-1 and TRBJ2-2, is KAGVTQTPRYLIKTRGQQVTLSCSPISGHRSVSWYQQTPGQGLQFLFEYFSETQRNKGNFPGRFSGRQFSNSRSEMNVSTLELGDSALYLCASSSRTGSNTGELFFGEGSRLTVL.

This clone was recorded only once. The rearrangement joins TRBV18 to TRBJ2-7; possible D gene TRBD1, 6 bases. Germline V gives CDR1 KGHSH, CDR2 LQKENI. Trimming took off 5 bases at V and 3 bases at J, with 17 bases between the two ends. The CDR3 extends over 15 amino acids. The CDR3 spells CASSTGIVGDYEQYF. CDR3 DNA: TGTGCCAGCTCAACAGGGATCGTTGGGGACTACGAGCAGTACTTC.

The chain has TRBV28 and TRBJ2-2; TRBD1 aligns across 8 bases. CDR1 is MDHEN, CDR2 SYDVKM, per germline. The length of the CDR3 is 15 residues. Trimming took 3 bases from V and 4 from J; bases not matched to a gene: 4. The CDR3 here is CASSFRGRLTGELFF. CDR3 coding DNA: TGTGCCAGCAGTTTCAGGGGGCGACTCACCGGGGAGCTGTTTTTT.

The CDR3 nucleotides read TGTGCCACCAGCACCCGTCCGAGCCGATACACCGGGGAGCTGTTTTTT. Residues: CATSTRPSRYTGELFF. The V and J genes are TRBV15 and TRBJ2-2; D is unclear. Germline CDR1 reads LNHNV; CDR2 reads YYDKDF (reference sequence). V shed 4 bases and J shed 3 bases, with 15 bases lying between them. The CDR3 is made up of 16 amino acids.

V gene TRBV7-2 combines with J gene TRBJ2-2; no clear D gene. Germline CDR1 SGHTA, CDR2 FQGNSA. Trimming cost V 5 bases and J 1 base, with 5 bases left between them. This CDR3 spans 13 amino acids. CDR3: CASSPQNTGELFF. The CDR3 DNA reads as TGTGCCAGCAGCCCTCAGAACACCGGGGAGCTGTTTTTT.

The gene calls are TRBV2 and TRBJ2-7, with TRBD2 matching 10 bases. The ends lost 6 bases at V and 0 bases at J; junction bases unmatched: 8. The CDR3 covers 16 residues. The germline CDR1 and CDR2 sequences are SNHLY and FYNNEI. The CDR3 region has the DNA TGTGCCAGCAGCGACCGACTAGCGGGTGGCTCCTACGAGCAGTACTTC. Translating it yields CASSDRLAGGSYEQYF. Using reference TRBV2 and TRBJ2-7 for the parts outside the CDR3, the full variable domain is EPEVTQTPSHQVTQMGQEVILRCVPISNHLYFYWYRQILGQKVEFLVSFYNNEISEKSEIFDDQFSVERPDGSNFTLKIRSTKLEDSAMYFCASSDRLAGGSYEQYFGPGTRLTVT.

The gene calls are TRBV5-4 and TRBJ1-3; D is possibly TRBD1 (6 bases). The CDR3 runs 14 residues. The germline gives CDR1 SGHNT, CDR2 YYREEE (reference sequence). Between the trimmed V and J ends, which lost 3 bases and 6 bases, there was a span of 13 bases. CDR3 in DNA: TGTGCCAGCAGCTATATTGGACAGCTAAACACCATATATTTT. Translation gives CASSYIGQLNTIYF. Full variable domain (rest looked up from reference TRBV5-4 and TRBJ1-3): ETGVTQSPTHLIKTRGQQVTLRCSSQSGHNTVSWYQQALGQGPQFIFQYYREEENGRGNFPPRFSGLQFPNYSSELNVNALELDDSALYLCASSYIGQLNTIYFGEGSWLTVV.

The chain uses TRBV5-1 and TRBJ2-7, with no clear D. Germline assignment: CDR1 SGHRS and CDR2 YFSETQ. CDR3 length: 15 amino acids. V was shortened by 0 bases and J by 3 bases, with 13 bases between the two germline ends. The CDR3 region is CASSLESGPFYEQYF. The CDR3 DNA reads as TGCGCCAGCAGCTTGGAATCTGGACCCTTCTACGAGCAGTACTTC.

The gene calls are TRBV6-1 and TRBJ2-7; 7 bases line up with TRBD1. The germline gives CDR1 MNHNS, CDR2 SASEGT. The ends lost 6 bases at V and 0 bases at J; junction bases unmatched: 8. The CDR3 totals 15 residues. The CDR3 loop reads CASRSQGPSSYEQYF. In DNA form, the CDR3 reads TGTGCCAGCAGGTCACAGGGGCCTAGCTCCTACGAGCAGTACTTC.

The chain couples TRBV28 to TRBJ2-7; D unclear. Germline V gene data show CDR1 as MDHEN and CDR2 as SYDVKM. The V gene lost 4 bases and the J gene lost 2 bases, with 6 bases spanning the gap. This CDR3 is 12 amino acids long. The CDR3 reads CASSSYPYEQYF. DNA for the CDR3: TGTGCCAGCAGTTCCTATCCCTACGAGCAGTACTTC.

This chain links TRBV29-1 with TRBJ2-7, with 8 bases matching TRBD1. Trimming at V came to 4 bases and at J to 6 bases, leaving 5 bases not matched to a gene. The CDR3 is 12 amino acids. The germline V gene has CDR1 SQVTM and CDR2 ANQGSEA. The CDR3, as DNA: TGCAGCGTTGTTGACAGGGGTGGCGAGCAGTACTTC. It is translated as CSVVDRGGEQYF.

The chain joins TRBV6-1 to TRBJ2-5; 8 bases are a match to TRBD2. Germline V gene sequence: CDR1 MNHNS, CDR2 SASEGT. This CDR3 region has 17 residues. Unmatched junction bases numbered 11, after V lost 2 bases and J lost 3 bases. The CDR3 DNA sequence: TGTGCCAGCAGTGAATCCAGCGGGAGTGGGGTTAAAGAGACCCAGTACTTC. It translates to CASSESSGSGVKETQYF.

This clone was seen just once. The chain has TRBV4-1 and TRBJ1-1; 8 bases map to TRBD1. Unmatched junction bases numbered 5, after V lost 0 bases and J lost 5 bases. The CDR3 totals 15 residues. Germline V lookup: CDR1 MGHRA, CDR2 YSYEKL. In nucleotides, the CDR3 is TGCGCCAGCAGCCAAGAAAGGACAGGGTTAACTGAAGCTTTCTTT. Translated, it gives CASSQERTGLTEAFF.

This CDR3 reads CASSLAGANTEAFF. DNA of the CDR3: TGTGCCAGCAGCTTAGCCGGGGCGAACACTGAAGCTTTCTTT. This chain joins TRBV7-8 and TRBJ1-1; D may be TRBD1 (5 bases). Germline CDR1 is SGHVS and CDR2 is FQNEAQ. The germline V and J ends were trimmed by 0 bases and 1 base, with 6 bases remaining between them. The CDR3 totals 14 residues.